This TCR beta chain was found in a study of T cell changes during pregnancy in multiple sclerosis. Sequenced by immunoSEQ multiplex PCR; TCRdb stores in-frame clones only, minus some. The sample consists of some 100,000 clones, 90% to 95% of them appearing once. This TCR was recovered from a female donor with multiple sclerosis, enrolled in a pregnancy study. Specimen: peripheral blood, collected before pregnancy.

CDR3 in DNA: TGTGCCAGCAGCTTGGCGGGACAGGGTGGAGATACGCAGTATTTT. This translates into CASSLAGQGGDTQYF. The chain links TRBV5-6 to TRBJ2-3, with 9 bases fitting TRBD1. V was clipped by 0 bases and J by 5 bases; unmatched bases: 4. Germline CDR1 and CDR2: SGHDT and YYEEEE. The CDR3 spans 15 residues.